A single T cell receptor (beta chain) is shown here with its context. The repertoire was sequenced with immunoSEQ multiplex PCR; TCRdb's copy has only in-frame clones and lacks some. The sample includes approximately 11,000 clones, 65% to 85% seen only once; the top ten take more than 9%. Losses at the gene ends were 4 bases for V and 7 bases for J; bases not matched to a gene: 11. Germline values: CDR1 SGHNT, CDR2 YENEEA. The CDR3 has 16 amino acids. This specimen comes from a study of OX40 agonist ivuxolimab in advanced cancers. This receptor was obtained from an adult with an advanced solid tumor such as melanoma, head and neck, liver or kidney cancer. The J gene is TRBJ2-1, the V gene TRBV11-3; TRBD2 matches at 9 bases. Sequenced here: CD4+ or CD8+ T cells sorted from blood, sampled in a trial of the OX40 agonist ivuxolimab. This chain's CDR3 is CASSSAFSGSGNEQFF. CDR3 nucleotide sequence: TGTGCCAGCAGCTCCGCCTTTAGCGGGAGCGGAAATGAGCAGTTCTTC.